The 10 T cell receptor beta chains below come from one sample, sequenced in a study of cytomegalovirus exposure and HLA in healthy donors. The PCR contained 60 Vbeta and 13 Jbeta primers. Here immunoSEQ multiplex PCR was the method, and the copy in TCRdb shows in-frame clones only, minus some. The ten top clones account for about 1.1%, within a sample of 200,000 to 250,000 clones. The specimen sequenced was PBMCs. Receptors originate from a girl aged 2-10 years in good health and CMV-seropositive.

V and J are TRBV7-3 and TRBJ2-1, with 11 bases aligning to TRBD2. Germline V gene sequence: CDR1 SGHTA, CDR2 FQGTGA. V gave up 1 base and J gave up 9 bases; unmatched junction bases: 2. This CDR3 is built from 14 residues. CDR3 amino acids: CASSLNLAGGEQFF. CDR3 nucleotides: TGTGCCAGCAGCTTAAACCTAGCGGGAGGTGAGCAGTTCTTC.

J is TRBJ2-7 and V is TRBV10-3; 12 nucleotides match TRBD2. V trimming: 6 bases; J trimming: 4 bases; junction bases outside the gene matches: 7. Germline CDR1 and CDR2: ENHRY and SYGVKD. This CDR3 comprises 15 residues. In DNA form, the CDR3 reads TGTGCCATCAGCGCTCCTAGCGGGAGGGCGTACGAGCAGTACTTC. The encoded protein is CAISAPSGRAYEQYF.

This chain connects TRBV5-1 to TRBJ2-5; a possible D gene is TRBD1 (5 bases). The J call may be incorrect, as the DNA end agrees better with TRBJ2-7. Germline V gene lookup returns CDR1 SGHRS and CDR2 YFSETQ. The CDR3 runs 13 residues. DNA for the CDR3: TGCGCCAGCAGCTTGTCCCAGGGCTACGAGCAGTACTTC. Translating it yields CASSLSQGYEQYF.

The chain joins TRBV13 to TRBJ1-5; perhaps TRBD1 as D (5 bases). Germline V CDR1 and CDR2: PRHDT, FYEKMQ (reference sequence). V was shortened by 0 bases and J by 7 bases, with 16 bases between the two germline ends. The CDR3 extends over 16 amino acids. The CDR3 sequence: CASSLGRGGGAQPQHF. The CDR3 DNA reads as TGTGCCAGCAGCTTAGGCCGGGGGGGAGGGGCCCAGCCCCAGCATTTT.

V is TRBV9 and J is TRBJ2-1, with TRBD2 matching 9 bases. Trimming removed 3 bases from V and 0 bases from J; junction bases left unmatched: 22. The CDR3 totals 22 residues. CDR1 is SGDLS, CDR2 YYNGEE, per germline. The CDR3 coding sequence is TGTGCCAGCAGCGATCGCCACCGGGGGGCTAGCGGGATATCAGGCTCCTACAATGAGCAGTTCTTC. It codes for CASSDRHRGASGISGSYNEQFF.

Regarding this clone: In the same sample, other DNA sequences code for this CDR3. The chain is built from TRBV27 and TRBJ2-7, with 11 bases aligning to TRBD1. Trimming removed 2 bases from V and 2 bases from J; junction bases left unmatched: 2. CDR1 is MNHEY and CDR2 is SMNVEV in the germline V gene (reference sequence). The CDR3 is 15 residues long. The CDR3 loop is CASSLGGQGAYEQYF. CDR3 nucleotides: TGTGCCAGCAGTTTAGGGGGACAGGGGGCCTACGAGCAGTACTTC.

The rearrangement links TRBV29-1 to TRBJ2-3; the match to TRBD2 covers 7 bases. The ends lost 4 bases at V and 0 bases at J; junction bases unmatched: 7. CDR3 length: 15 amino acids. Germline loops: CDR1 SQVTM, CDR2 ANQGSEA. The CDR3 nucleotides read TGCAGCGTTGTCTCCCCTAGCGGAAGCACAGATACGCAGTATTTT. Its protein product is CSVVSPSGSTDTQYF.

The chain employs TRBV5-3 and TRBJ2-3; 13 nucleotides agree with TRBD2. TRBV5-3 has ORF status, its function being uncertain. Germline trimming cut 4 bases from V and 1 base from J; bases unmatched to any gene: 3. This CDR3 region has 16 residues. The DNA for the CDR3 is TGTGCCAGAAGCGGACTAGCGGGAGAAGGCACAGATACGCAGTATTTT. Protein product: CARSGLAGEGTDTQYF.

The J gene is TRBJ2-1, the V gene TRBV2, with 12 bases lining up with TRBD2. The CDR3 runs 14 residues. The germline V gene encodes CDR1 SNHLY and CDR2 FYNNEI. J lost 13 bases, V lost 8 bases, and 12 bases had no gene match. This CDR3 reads CASPRTSGEPFQFF. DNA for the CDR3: TGTGCCAGCCCACGGACTAGCGGGGAACCATTTCAGTTCTTC.

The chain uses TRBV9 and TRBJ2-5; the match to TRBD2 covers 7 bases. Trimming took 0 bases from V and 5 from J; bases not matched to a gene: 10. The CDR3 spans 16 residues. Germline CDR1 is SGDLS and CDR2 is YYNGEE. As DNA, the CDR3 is TGTGCCAGCAGCGTAGACGGGGGAGGGCCGCGGGAGACCCAGTACTTC. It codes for CASSVDGGGPRETQYF.